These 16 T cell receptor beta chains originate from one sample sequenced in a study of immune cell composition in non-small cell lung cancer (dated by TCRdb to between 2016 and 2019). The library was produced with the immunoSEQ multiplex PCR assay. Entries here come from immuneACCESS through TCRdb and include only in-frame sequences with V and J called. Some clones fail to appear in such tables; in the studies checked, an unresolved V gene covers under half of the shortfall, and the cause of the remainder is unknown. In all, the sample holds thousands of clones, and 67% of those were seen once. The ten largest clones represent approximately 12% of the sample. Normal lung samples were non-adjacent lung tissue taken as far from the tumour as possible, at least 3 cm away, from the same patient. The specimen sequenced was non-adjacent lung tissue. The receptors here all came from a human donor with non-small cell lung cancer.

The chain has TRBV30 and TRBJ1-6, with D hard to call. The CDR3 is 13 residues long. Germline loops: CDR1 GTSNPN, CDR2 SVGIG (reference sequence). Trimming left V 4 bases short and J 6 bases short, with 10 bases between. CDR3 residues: CAWNWALNSPLHF. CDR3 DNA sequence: TGTGCCTGGAATTGGGCTCTTAATTCACCCCTCCACTTT.

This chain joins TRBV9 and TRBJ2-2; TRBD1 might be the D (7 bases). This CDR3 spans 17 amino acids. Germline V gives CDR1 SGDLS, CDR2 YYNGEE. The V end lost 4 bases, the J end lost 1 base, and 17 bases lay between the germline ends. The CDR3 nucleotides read TGTGCCAGCAGCTCAGGGGGTCTAGCGATGAACACCGGGGAGCTGTTTTTT. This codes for CASSSGGLAMNTGELFF. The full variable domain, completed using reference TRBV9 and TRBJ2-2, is DSGVTQTPKHLITATGQRVTLRCSPRSGDLSVYWYQQSLDQGLQFLIQYYNGEERAKGNILERFSAQQFPDLHSELNLSSLELGDSALYFCASSSGGLAMNTGELFFGEGSRLTVL.

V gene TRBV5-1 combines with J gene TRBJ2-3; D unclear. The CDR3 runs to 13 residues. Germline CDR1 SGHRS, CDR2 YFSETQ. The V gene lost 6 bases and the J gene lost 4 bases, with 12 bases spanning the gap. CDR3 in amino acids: CASKLDGPDTQYF. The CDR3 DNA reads TGCGCCAGCAAGCTTGATGGGCCAGATACGCAGTATTTT.

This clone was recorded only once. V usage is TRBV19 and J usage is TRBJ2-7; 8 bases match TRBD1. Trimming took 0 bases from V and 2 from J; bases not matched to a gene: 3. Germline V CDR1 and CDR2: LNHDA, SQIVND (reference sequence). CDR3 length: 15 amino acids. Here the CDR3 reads CASSIDGRGPYEQYF. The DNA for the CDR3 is TGTGCCAGTAGTATAGACGGCAGGGGGCCCTACGAGCAGTACTTC.

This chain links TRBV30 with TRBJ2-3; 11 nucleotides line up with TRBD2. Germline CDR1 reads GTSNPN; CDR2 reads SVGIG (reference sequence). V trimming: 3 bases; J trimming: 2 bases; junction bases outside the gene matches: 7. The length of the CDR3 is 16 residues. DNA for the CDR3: TGTGCCTGGAGGGGGGGACTAGCGGAATTCACAGATACGCAGTATTTT. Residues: CAWRGGLAEFTDTQYF.

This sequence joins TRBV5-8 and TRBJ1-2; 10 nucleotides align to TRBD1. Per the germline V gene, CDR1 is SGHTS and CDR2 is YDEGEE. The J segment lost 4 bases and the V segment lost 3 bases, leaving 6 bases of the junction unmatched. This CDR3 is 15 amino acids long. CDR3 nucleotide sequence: TGTGCCAGCAGCTCCCGGGACAGGGGTGGCTATGGCTACACCTTC. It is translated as CASSSRDRGGYGYTF.

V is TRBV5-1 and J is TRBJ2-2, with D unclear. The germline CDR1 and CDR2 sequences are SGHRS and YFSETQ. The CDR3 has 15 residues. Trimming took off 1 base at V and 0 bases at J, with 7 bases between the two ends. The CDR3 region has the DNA TGCGCCAGCAGCTTGCCTAGACCGAACACCGGGGAGCTGTTTTTT. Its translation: CASSLPRPNTGELFF.

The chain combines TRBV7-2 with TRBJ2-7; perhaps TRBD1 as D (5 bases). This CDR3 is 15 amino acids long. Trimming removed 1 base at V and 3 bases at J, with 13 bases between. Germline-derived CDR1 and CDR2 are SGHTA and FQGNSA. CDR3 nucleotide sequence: TGTGCCAGCAGCTTAGTTCAGGGCCCCCTCTACGAGCAGTACTTC. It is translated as CASSLVQGPLYEQYF.

The CDR3 DNA sequence: TGCGCCAGCAGCTTAGTAACAGGGGGCGCACGGTATGGCTACACCTTC. Protein sequence: CASSLVTGGARYGYTF. The J gene is TRBJ1-2, the V gene TRBV5-1; 9 nucleotides align to TRBD1. The CDR3 runs 16 residues. Germline V gives CDR1 SGHRS, CDR2 YFSETQ. Germline trimming cut 2 bases from V and 5 bases from J; bases unmatched to any gene: 10.

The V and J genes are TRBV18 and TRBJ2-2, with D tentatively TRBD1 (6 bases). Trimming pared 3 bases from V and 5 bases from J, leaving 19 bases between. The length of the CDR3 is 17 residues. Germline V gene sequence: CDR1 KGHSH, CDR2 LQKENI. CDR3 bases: TGTGCCAGCTCACCCTTGGACAGTTTGCAAATAACCGGGGAGCTGTTTTTT. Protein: CASSPLDSLQITGELFF.

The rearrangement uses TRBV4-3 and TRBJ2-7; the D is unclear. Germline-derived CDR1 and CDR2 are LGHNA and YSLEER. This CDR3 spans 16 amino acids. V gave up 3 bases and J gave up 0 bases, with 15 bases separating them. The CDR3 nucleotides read TGCGCCAGCAGCCAGACAACTTCGCCCGTCTCCTACGAGCAGTACTTC. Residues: CASSQTTSPVSYEQYF.

DNA of the CDR3: TGTGCCAGCAGTTGGACAGGGGTCTATGGCTACACCTTC. This translates into CASSWTGVYGYTF. The chain couples TRBV27 to TRBJ1-2; 9 positions agree with TRBD1. The CDR3 spans 13 residues. J gave up 4 bases and V 4 bases, and 1 base lay outside the gene matches. Germline CDR1 reads MNHEY; CDR2 reads SMNVEV (reference sequence).

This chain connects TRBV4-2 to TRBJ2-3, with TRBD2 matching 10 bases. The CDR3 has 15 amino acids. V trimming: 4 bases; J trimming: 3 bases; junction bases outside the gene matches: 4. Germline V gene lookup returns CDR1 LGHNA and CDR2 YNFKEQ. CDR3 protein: CASSLGTSETDTQYF. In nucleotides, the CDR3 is TGTGCCAGCAGCCTAGGGACTAGCGAGACAGATACGCAGTATTTT.

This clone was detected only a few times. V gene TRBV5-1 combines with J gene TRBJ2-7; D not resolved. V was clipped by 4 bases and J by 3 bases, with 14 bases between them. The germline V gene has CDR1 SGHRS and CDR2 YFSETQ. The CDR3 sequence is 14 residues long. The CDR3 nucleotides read TGCGCCAGCAGCCCGAGACGATACTACTACGAGCAGTACTTC. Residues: CASSPRRYYYEQYF. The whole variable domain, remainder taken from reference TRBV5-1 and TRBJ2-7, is KAGVTQTPRYLIKTRGQQVTLSCSPISGHRSVSWYQQTPGQGLQFLFEYFSETQRNKGNFPGRFSGRQFSNSRSEMNVSTLELGDSALYLCASSPRRYYYEQYFGPGTRLTVT.

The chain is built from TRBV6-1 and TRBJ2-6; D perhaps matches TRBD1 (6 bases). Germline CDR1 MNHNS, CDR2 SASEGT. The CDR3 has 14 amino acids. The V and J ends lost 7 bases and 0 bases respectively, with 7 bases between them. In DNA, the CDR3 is TGTGCCAGCATCAGGGGCTCTGGGGCCAACGTCCTGACTTTC. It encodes CASIRGSGANVLTF.

The CDR3 coding sequence is TGTGCCAGCAGCTTAATTGGGACAGGGGGTTTTCGTTCACCCCTCCACTTT. Translated, it gives CASSLIGTGGFRSPLHF. This chain uses TRBV7-2 with TRBJ1-6; 11 bases fit TRBD1. Trimming at V came to 2 bases and at J to 9 bases, leaving 9 bases not matched to a gene. This CDR3 is built from 17 residues. Germline V gives CDR1 SGHTA, CDR2 FQGNSA.